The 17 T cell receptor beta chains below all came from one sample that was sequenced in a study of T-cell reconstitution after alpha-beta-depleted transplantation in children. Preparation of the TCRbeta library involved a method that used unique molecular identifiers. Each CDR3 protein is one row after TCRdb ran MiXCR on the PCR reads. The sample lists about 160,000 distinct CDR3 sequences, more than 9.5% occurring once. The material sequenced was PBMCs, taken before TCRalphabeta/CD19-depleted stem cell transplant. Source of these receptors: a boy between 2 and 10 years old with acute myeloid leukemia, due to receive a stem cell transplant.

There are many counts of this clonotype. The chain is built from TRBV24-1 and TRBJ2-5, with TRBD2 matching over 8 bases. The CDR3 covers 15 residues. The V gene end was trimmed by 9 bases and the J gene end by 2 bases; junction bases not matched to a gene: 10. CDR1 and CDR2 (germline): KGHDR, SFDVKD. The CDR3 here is CATPGERESQETQYF. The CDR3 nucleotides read TGTGCCACCCCGGGTGAGCGGGAGTCGCAAGAGACCCAGTACTTC.

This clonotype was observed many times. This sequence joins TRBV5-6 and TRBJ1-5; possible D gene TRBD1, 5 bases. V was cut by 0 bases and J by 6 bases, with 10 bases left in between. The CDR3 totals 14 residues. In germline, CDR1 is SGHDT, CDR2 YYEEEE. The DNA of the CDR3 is TGTGCCAGCAGCTTGGCTCAGGGTGGTCAGCCCCAGCATTTT. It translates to CASSLAQGGQPQHF.

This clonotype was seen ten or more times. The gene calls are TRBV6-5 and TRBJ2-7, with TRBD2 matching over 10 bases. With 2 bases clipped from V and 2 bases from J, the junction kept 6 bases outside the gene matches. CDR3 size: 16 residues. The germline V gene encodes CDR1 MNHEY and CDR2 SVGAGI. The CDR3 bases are TGTGCCAGCAGTTACGCCGGGACTAGCGTTACCTACGAGCAGTACTTC. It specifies CASSYAGTSVTYEQYF.

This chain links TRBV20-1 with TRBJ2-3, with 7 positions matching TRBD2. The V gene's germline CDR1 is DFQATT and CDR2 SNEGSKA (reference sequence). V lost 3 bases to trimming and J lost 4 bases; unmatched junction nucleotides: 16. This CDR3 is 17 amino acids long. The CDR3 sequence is CSASPALTSIGSDTQYF. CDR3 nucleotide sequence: TGCAGTGCTAGCCCCGCTTTGACTAGCATTGGTTCAGATACGCAGTATTTT.

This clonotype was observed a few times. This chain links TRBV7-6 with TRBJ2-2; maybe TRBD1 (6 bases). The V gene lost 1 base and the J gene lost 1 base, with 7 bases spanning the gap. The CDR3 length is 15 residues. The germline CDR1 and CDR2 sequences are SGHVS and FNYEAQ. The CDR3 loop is CASSLEGGNTGELFF. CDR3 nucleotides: TGTGCCAGCAGCTTAGAAGGGGGGAACACCGGGGAGCTGTTTTTT.

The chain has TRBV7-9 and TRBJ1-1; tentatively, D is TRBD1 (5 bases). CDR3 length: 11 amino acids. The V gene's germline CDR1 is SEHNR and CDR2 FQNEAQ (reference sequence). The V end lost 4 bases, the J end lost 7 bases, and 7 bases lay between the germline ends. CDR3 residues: CASSYQGEAFF. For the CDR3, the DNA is TGTGCCAGCAGCTACCAGGGTGAAGCTTTCTTT.

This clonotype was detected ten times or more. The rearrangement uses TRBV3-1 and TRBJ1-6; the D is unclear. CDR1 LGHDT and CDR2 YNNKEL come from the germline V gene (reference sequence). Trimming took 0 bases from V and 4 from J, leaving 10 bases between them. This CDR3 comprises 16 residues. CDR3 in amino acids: CASSQDRTTYNSPLHF. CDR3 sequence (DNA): TGTGCCAGCAGCCAAGACAGGACGACTTATAATTCACCCCTCCACTTT.

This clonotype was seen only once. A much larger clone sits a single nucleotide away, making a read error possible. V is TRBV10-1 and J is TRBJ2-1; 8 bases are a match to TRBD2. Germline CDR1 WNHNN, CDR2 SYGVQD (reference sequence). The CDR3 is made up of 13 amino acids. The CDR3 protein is CASSDPTSVEQSF. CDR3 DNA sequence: TGCGCCAGCAGTGACCCGACTAGCGTGGAGCAGTCCTTC.

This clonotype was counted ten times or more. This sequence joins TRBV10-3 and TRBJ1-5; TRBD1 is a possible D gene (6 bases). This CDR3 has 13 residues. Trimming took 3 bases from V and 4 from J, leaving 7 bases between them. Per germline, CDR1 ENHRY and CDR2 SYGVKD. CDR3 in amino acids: CAISETGNQPQHF. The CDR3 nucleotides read TGTGCCATCAGTGAAACAGGGAATCAGCCCCAGCATTTT.

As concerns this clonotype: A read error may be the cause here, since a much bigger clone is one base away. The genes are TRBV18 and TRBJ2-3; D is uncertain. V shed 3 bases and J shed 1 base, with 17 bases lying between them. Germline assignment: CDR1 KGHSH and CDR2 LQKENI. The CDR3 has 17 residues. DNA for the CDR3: TGTGCCAGCTCACCCCGGAACCTAGGGCATCGCACAGATACGCAGTATTTT. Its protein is CASSPRNLGHRTDTQYF.

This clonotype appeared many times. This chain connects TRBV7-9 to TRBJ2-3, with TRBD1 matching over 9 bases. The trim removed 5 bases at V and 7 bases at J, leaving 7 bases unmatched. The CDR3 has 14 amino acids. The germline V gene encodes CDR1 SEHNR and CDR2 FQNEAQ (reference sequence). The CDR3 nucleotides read TGTGCCAGCAGCGAAAGCACAGGGGGCAATACGCAGTATTTT. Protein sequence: CASSESTGGNTQYF.

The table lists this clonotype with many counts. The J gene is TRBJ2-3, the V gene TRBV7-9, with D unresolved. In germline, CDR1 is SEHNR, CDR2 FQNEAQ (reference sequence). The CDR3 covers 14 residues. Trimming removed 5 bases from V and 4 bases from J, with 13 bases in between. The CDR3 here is CASSRSSGADTQYF. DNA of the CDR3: TGTGCCAGCAGCCGGAGCTCAGGCGCAGATACGCAGTATTTT.

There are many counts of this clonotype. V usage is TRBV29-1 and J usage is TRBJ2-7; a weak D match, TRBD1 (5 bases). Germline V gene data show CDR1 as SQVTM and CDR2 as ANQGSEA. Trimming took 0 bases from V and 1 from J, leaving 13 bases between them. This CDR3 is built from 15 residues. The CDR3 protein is CSVEDQQADSYEQYF. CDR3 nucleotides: TGCAGCGTTGAAGATCAACAGGCCGATTCCTACGAGCAGTACTTC.

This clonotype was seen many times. CDR3 sequence reads: CASNGGFEAQYF. CDR3 sequence (DNA): TGTGCCAGCAATGGAGGGTTTGAGGCCCAGTACTTC. The J gene is TRBJ2-5, the V gene TRBV12-3 or TRBV12-4; weak D call: TRBD2 (6 bases). The ends were cut back, 7 bases at V and 9 bases at J, with 15 bases in the middle. This CDR3 is built from 12 residues.

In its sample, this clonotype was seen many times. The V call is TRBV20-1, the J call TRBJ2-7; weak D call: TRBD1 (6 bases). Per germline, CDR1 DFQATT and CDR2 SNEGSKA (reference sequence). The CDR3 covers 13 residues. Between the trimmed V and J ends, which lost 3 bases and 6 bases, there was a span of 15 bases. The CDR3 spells CSASLTRGSEQYF. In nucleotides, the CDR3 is TGCAGTGCTAGCCTTACCAGGGGATCCGAGCAGTACTTC.

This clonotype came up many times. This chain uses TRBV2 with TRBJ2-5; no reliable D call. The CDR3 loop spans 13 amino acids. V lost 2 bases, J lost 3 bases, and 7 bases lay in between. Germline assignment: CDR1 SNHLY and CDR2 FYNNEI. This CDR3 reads CASSEPLEETQYF. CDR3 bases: TGTGCCAGCAGTGAACCCCTAGAAGAGACCCAGTACTTC.

The CDR3 spells CSARSPGAGRDTQYF. The CDR3 coding sequence is TGCAGTGCTCGTTCCCCCGGCGCGGGGAGAGATACGCAGTATTTT. The chain is built from TRBV20-1 and TRBJ2-3, with D tentatively TRBD2 (6 bases). The CDR3 is 15 amino acids. Germline V lookup: CDR1 DFQATT, CDR2 SNEGSKA (reference sequence). V dropped 5 bases and J dropped 5 bases, with 20 bases sitting between them.